These T cell receptor beta chains were read from a single sample in a study of cytomegalovirus exposure and HLA in healthy donors. Assay: immunoSEQ multiplex PCR; the TCRdb copy retains only in-frame clones and omits some. The sample holds approximately 140,000 clones, roughly 87% seen once. Input material: PBMCs. These receptors were taken from a woman in her thirties or forties in good health and CMV-seronegative. CDR3s include the opening cysteine and the closing phenylalanine or tryptophan. D genes are given only for firm matches. The listing skips clone size in some rows; elsewhere it reads once, few, many or a size class.

>TRBV23-1|.|TRBJ2-2|.|17
CASSQPTAGTRAGELFF
>TRBV7-9|.|TRBJ1-1|.|14
CASTGDTENTEAFF
>TRBV30|few|TRBJ1-1|.|16
CAWSPLTGFTDTEAFF
>TRBV18|.|TRBJ2-7|TRBD1|17
CASSYFGGQGASYEQYF
>TRBV28|.|TRBJ1-2|.|16
CASSEGGGVLNYGYTF
>TRBV14|.|TRBJ2-7|.|14
CASSQYGPPSEQYF
>TRBV10-2|.|TRBJ1-1|.|15
CASSEIGGRGTEAFF
>TRBV28|.|TRBJ1-6|TRBD1|13
CASIRDRGSPLHF
>TRBV5-4|.|TRBJ1-1|.|16
CASSVLGGGASTEAFF
>TRBV7-9|.|TRBJ1-3|.|14
CSSSPKLSGNTIYF
>TRBV5-1|.|TRBJ2-5|TRBD2|16
CASSLGEGQMEETQYF
>TRBV11-3|.|TRBJ2-1|.|14
CASSTGESDNEQFF
>TRBV28|once|TRBJ1-6|TRBD1|14
CASGTGTGTSPLHF
>TRBV9|.|TRBJ2-3|TRBD2|15
CASSEQSGRADTQYF
>TRBV7-9|.|TRBJ2-1|TRBD2|16
CASSLGGGRIYNEQFF
>TRBV5-1|.|TRBJ2-3|TRBD1|17
CASSFGQGSMSTDTQYF
>TRBV6-6|.|TRBJ1-2|.|14
CASSRGTSNYGYTF
>TRBV7-6|.|TRBJ2-3|.|16
CASSPLAGVPTDTQYF
>TRBV10-2|.|TRBJ2-5|.|15
CASTTMALGQETQYF
>TRBV5-6|.|TRBJ1-6|TRBD1|14
CASSETGFGSPLHF
>TRBV27|.|TRBJ2-7|.|15
CASSLVSFLSYEQYF
>TRBV6-7|once|TRBJ2-7|.|22
CASRPSPGQGEEPVTSGRIGPF
>TRBV11-2|once|TRBJ1-2|.|13
CASSLGAFYGYTF
>TRBV6-5|.|TRBJ2-5|TRBD2|14
CASSWEGRAKTQYF
>TRBV7-8|.|TRBJ1-6|.|15
CASSLGGFYNSPLHF
>TRBV7-9|.|TRBJ1-1|.|15
CSSSPPEGGSTEAFF
>TRBV11-2|.|TRBJ1-1|TRBD1|14
CASSLRQGIAEAFF
>TRBV7-9|.|TRBJ2-5|TRBD2|17
CASSLSIAGGYWETQYF
>TRBV7-2|.|TRBJ2-3|TRBD2|15
CASSPYRLAADTQYF
>TRBV11-2|.|TRBJ2-1|.|14
CASSLLARGGEQFF
>TRBV27|.|TRBJ2-5|TRBD1|16
CASSPRDRVNQETQYF
>TRBV6-5|.|TRBJ2-7|.|15
CASSYSNRDSYEQYF
>TRBV2|.|TRBJ2-7|TRBD2|14
CASKPGGQPYEQYF
>TRBV15|once|TRBJ2-3|TRBD2|14
CATRGGDSTDTQYF
>TRBV13|.|TRBJ2-5|.|15
CASSSGGYSQETQYF
>TRBV5-4|.|TRBJ2-1|.|16
CASSFRIGPPYNEQFF
>TRBV4-1|few|TRBJ1-5|.|13
CASSQDRNQPQHF
>TRBV6-5|.|TRBJ2-1|.|16
CASSYSPSETYNEQFF
>TRBV28|.|TRBJ2-7|TRBD2|15
CASSFLREGIDEQYF
>TRBV18|.|TRBJ1-3|.|13
CASSPAGENTIYF
>TRBV5-4|.|TRBJ2-1|TRBD2|15
CASSAKAGGPNEQFF
>TRBV15|.|TRBJ2-5|.|16
CATSRDSRGRGETQYF
>TRBV11-2|once|TRBJ2-7|.|12
CASSPQALGQYF